This T cell receptor beta chain was obtained from a study of blood T cells in healthy people across ages. Primers used in a second PCR of about 7 to 11 cycles were a sample-barcoded 5' primer and a J-beta primer mix. TCRdb re-called the 5' RACE reads with MiXCR, one entry per CDR3 protein. The repertoire has 700,000 to 950,000 distinct CDR3 sequences, 58% of them found once; the top ten carry about 20%. The CDR3 runs 12 residues. With 3 bases clipped from V and 9 bases from J, the junction kept 2 bases outside the gene matches. Sample: blood. The TCR originated in a man aged 25-40 years in good health. The chain employs TRBV12-3 or TRBV12-4 and TRBJ2-1, with 7 bases fitting TRBD1. This CDR3 reads CASSLDRSEQFF. CDR3 in DNA: TGTGCCAGCAGTTTGGACAGGAGTGAGCAGTTCTTC.